The 19 T cell receptor beta chains below were found in one sample sequenced in a study of PD-L1 blockade in urothelial cancer. Time point in this sample: pretreatment peripheral blood. Profiled with immunoSEQ multiplex PCR; TCRdb holds only in-frame clones, not every one. Of 100,000 to 150,000 clones in the sample, approximately 88% were seen once. Material: PBMCs, obtained around atezolizumab (anti-PD-L1) treatment. These receptor sequences come from a man aged 50 to 59 with urothelial cancer.

The chain links TRBV5-1 to TRBJ2-4, with TRBD1 matching 7 bases. With 4 bases clipped from V and 3 bases from J, the junction kept 7 bases outside the gene matches. CDR1 is SGHRS, CDR2 YFSETQ, per germline. The CDR3 runs 15 residues. In DNA, the CDR3 is TGCGCCAGCAGCCCCGCAGGGGGTGGCAAAAACATTCAGTACTTC. Its translation is CASSPAGGGKNIQYF.

The chain combines TRBV28 with TRBJ2-3; TRBD1 agrees at 9 bases. This CDR3 has 17 amino acids. Germline CDR1 reads MDHEN; CDR2 reads SYDVKM. J lost 3 bases, V lost 4 bases, and 11 bases had no gene match. CDR3 amino acids: CASSSRGTGPRTDTQYF. DNA of the CDR3: TGTGCCAGCAGTTCCCGTGGGACAGGGCCACGGACAGATACGCAGTATTTT.

The rearrangement uses TRBV5-8 and TRBJ2-7; 8 bases agree with TRBD1. With V trimmed by 4 bases and J by 10 bases, 10 bases remained unmatched. The CDR3 sequence is 13 residues long. Germline CDR1 SGHTS, CDR2 YDEGEE. CDR3 nucleotides: TGTGCCAGCAGCCCAGGACAGGGCTACGGCCAGTACTTC. It translates to CASSPGQGYGQYF. The full variable domain, its missing parts supplied by reference TRBV5-8 and TRBJ2-7, is EAGVTQSPTHLIKTRGQQATLRCSPISGHTSVYWYQQALGLGLQFLLWYDEGEERNRGNFPPRFSGRQFPNYSSELNVNALELEDSALYLCASSPGQGYGQYFGPGTRLTVT.

This clone was detected a few times. The chain carries TRBV27 and TRBJ2-5, with no clear D. This CDR3 comprises 12 residues. V lost 8 bases and J 5 bases, leaving 12 bases between the germline ends. Per germline, CDR1 MNHEY and CDR2 SMNVEV (reference sequence). The DNA for the CDR3 is TGTGCCAGCGGCCCTAGGTGGGAGACCCAGTACTTC. Its protein product is CASGPRWETQYF.

This rearrangement joins TRBV4-1 to TRBJ2-7; TRBD1 matches at 7 bases. Germline loops: CDR1 MGHRA, CDR2 YSYEKL. Trimming at V came to 0 bases and at J to 0 bases, leaving 2 bases not matched to a gene. This CDR3 has 15 amino acids. The CDR3 nucleotides are TGCGCCAGCAGCCAAGAAGGGGGCGGCTCCTACGAGCAGTACTTC. Its translation: CASSQEGGGSYEQYF.

The chain employs TRBV5-4 and TRBJ1-2; D remains unclear. Trimming took off 3 bases at V and 8 bases at J, with 11 bases between the two ends. Germline V CDR1 and CDR2: SGHNT, YYREEE (reference sequence). The CDR3 has 12 amino acids. The CDR3 coding sequence is TGTGCCAGCAGCTCTCCTTCGAGGGGCTACACCTTC. Encoded protein: CASSSPSRGYTF. Based on the CDR3 plus reference TRBV5-4 and TRBJ1-2, the full variable domain is ETGVTQSPTHLIKTRGQQVTLRCSSQSGHNTVSWYQQALGQGPQFIFQYYREEENGRGNFPPRFSGLQFPNYSSELNVNALELDDSALYLCASSSPSRGYTFGSGTRLTVV.

The rearrangement links TRBV30 to TRBJ2-5; 14 nucleotides align to TRBD2. V gave up 2 bases and J gave up 4 bases; unmatched junction bases: 12. The V gene's germline CDR1 is GTSNPN and CDR2 SVGIG (reference sequence). CDR3 size: 18 residues. In nucleotides, the CDR3 is TGTGCCTGGAGTTTTCTGGGACTAGCGGGAGTGAAGGGAGAGACCCAGTACTTC. This encodes CAWSFLGLAGVKGETQYF.

This chain uses TRBV6-5 with TRBJ2-5; D gene unclear. V was pared by 7 bases and J by 5 bases, with 8 bases between. CDR1 and CDR2 (germline): MNHEY, SVGAGI. The length of the CDR3 is 11 residues. The CDR3 is CASIGRETQYF. The CDR3 DNA is TGTGCCAGCATCGGCAGGGAGACCCAGTACTTC.

The chain recombines TRBV15 with TRBJ2-2; 9 nucleotides line up with TRBD2. V shed 3 bases, J shed 7 bases, and the junction held 6 bases outside the gene matches. CDR1 and CDR2 from the germline V gene are LNHNV and YYDKDF (reference sequence). The CDR3 runs 15 residues. The CDR3 sequence is CATSRRTSAGGELFF. CDR3 sequence (DNA): TGTGCCACCAGCAGGCGGACTAGCGCGGGCGGGGAGCTGTTTTTT.

The chain uses TRBV19 and TRBJ1-5; no definite D call. This CDR3 has 14 amino acids. In germline, CDR1 is LNHDA, CDR2 SQIVND (reference sequence). Trimming shortened V by 6 bases and J by 7 bases, and 16 bases separated the two germline ends. The CDR3 is CASRQIADGQPQHF. The CDR3, as DNA: TGTGCCAGTAGACAGATAGCGGATGGCCAGCCCCAGCATTTT.

Only one count was recorded for this clone. The V gene is TRBV7-6, the J gene TRBJ1-4; D is unresolved. In germline, CDR1 is SGHVS, CDR2 FNYEAQ. The CDR3 length is 15 residues. V dropped 1 base and J dropped 0 bases, with 6 bases sitting between them. Here the CDR3 DNA reads TGTGCCAGCAGCTTAGGGGCAGCAACTAATGAAAAACTGTTTTTT. Its protein is CASSLGAATNEKLFF.

The V and J genes are TRBV12-5 and TRBJ2-1, with D possibly matching TRBD2 (5 bases). This CDR3 is 12 amino acids long. The ends were cut back, 6 bases at V and 10 bases at J, with 13 bases in the middle. CDR1 is LGHNT and CDR2 is FRNRAP in the germline V gene. The CDR3 spells CASGDAEGEQFF. CDR3 DNA: TGTGCTAGTGGGGACGCCGAGGGCGAGCAGTTCTTC. The variable domain in full, with the rest retrieved from reference TRBV12-5 and TRBJ2-1, is DARVTQTPRHKVTEMGQEVTMRCQPILGHNTVFWYRQTMMQGLELLAYFRNRAPLDDSGMPKDRFSAEMPDATLATLKIQPSEPRDSAVYFCASGDAEGEQFFGPGTRLTVL.

The CDR3 sequence: CASSWGPDTQYF. CDR3 in DNA: TGTGCCAGTAGTTGGGGCCCTGATACGCAGTATTTT. The chain recombines TRBV19 with TRBJ2-3; a possible D gene is TRBD1 (5 bases). V gave up 5 bases and J gave up 6 bases, with 9 bases separating them. From germline, CDR1 is LNHDA and CDR2 SQIVND (reference sequence). This CDR3 spans 12 amino acids.

The V and J genes are TRBV5-4 and TRBJ1-5; D gene uncertain. V was clipped by 2 bases and J by 8 bases, with 8 bases between them. Germline loops: CDR1 SGHNT, CDR2 YYREEE (reference sequence). The CDR3 length is 12 residues. This CDR3 reads CASSFGSEPQHF. CDR3 bases: TGTGCCAGCAGCTTCGGGTCGGAGCCCCAGCATTTT.

The chain recombines TRBV27 with TRBJ2-1; 12 positions agree with TRBD2. Germline assignment: CDR1 MNHEY and CDR2 SMNVEV (reference sequence). Losses at the gene ends were 2 bases for V and 2 bases for J; bases not matched to a gene: 10. This CDR3 is 19 amino acids long. The CDR3 loop is CASSLGPTSGSTTYNEQFF. The CDR3, as DNA: TGTGCCAGCAGTTTAGGGCCGACTAGCGGGAGTACGACCTACAATGAGCAGTTCTTC.

The chain is built from TRBV7-9 and TRBJ1-3; the D is unclear. Trimming took off 0 bases at V and 2 bases at J, with 8 bases between the two ends. Germline V gene lookup returns CDR1 SEHNR and CDR2 FQNEAQ (reference sequence). This CDR3 is built from 15 residues. The CDR3 DNA is TGTGCCAGCAGCTTAGCCTGGGAGGCTGGAAACACCATATATTTT. It specifies CASSLAWEAGNTIYF.

V gene TRBV7-9 combines with J gene TRBJ2-3, with TRBD2 matching 7 bases. Germline CDR1 is SEHNR and CDR2 is FQNEAQ (reference sequence). The junction had 3 bases not matched to a gene; V was cut back by 1 base and J by 5 bases. This CDR3 is 14 amino acids long. Written as DNA, the CDR3 is TGTGCCAGCAGCTTAGGGCGGGAGTTAGATACGCAGTATTTT. It yields the protein CASSLGRELDTQYF. Full variable domain (missing parts from reference TRBV7-9 and TRBJ2-3): DTGVSQNPRHKITKRGQNVTFRCDPISEHNRLYWYRQTLGQGPEFLTYFQNEAQLEKSRLLSDRFSAERPKGSFSTLEIQRTEQGDSAMYLCASSLGRELDTQYFGPGTRLTVL.

The CDR3 sequence: CASRNTGYDYEQYF. The DNA of the CDR3 is TGTGCCAGCAGAAACACAGGGTACGACTACGAGCAGTACTTC. This rearrangement joins TRBV25-1 to TRBJ2-7; possible D gene TRBD1, 6 bases. The germline V gene encodes CDR1 MGHDK and CDR2 SYGVNS. Trimming cost V 6 bases and J 3 bases, with 15 bases left between them. CDR3 length: 14 residues.

The chain employs TRBV7-3 and TRBJ2-3; 13 bases agree with TRBD2. The germline gives CDR1 SGHTA, CDR2 FQGTGA. This CDR3 has 16 amino acids. V lost 3 bases to trimming and J lost 6 bases; unmatched junction nucleotides: 6. CDR3 in amino acids: CASSLSRTSGSDTQYF. The CDR3 DNA is TGTGCCAGCAGCTTGTCTCGGACTAGCGGGAGCGATACGCAGTATTTT.